Detailed here is one T cell receptor (beta chain). The protocol was immunoSEQ multiplex PCR, while the TCRdb copy is restricted to in-frame clones and leaves out a portion. The repertoire consists of 250,000 or so clones, with 89% occurring once and the leading ten covering approximately 5%. This specimen belongs to a study of blood T cell repertoires in COVID-19. V dropped 4 bases and J dropped 8 bases, with 12 bases sitting between them. CDR1 SGHRS and CDR2 YFSETQ come from the germline V gene. The length of the CDR3 is 12 residues. The source material was peripheral blood. The rearrangement uses TRBV5-1 and TRBJ1-2; D remains ambiguous. The origin of this receptor is a woman aged 40 to 55 who had recovered from COVID-19. The CDR3 region is CASSIGAVGYTF. The CDR3 nucleotides are TGCGCCAGCAGCATCGGAGCGGTAGGCTACACCTTC.